The clone carrying this T cell receptor beta chain was counted many times. What it binds is unknown. The data stem from a study of spatial heterogeneity in lung cancer. Notes on the study in general: For expanded intratumoral alpha and beta TCRs, counts tracked tumor mutation counts. Coverage estimated for tumor T cells reached 7% to 8% for alpha chains and about 13% for beta chains.

Sample time point: sample taken at primary tumor resection. Donation came from roughly 72 patients with untreated early-stage non-small cell lung cancer. From tumor, nontumor lung or frozen PBMC, whole RNA was taken unsorted for sequencing. Germline V gene data show CDR1 as WNHNN and CDR2 as SYGVQD (reference sequence). The CDR3 extends over 13 amino acids. Trimming pared 10 bases from V and 7 bases from J, leaving 17 bases between. TCRdb ran MiXCR on the 5' RACE reads and lists one entry per CDR3 protein. The sample contains some 96,000 distinct CDR3 sequences, 4% to 4.5% of which appear only once. The receptor comes from a male donor with early-stage non-small cell lung cancer. This specimen consisted of lung tumor tissue, obtained at surgery. This chain connects TRBV10-1 to TRBJ1-5; no firm D call. The CDR3 coding sequence is TGCGCCACCCCGGAGGGAGCTTCCCAGCCCCAGCATTTT. Amino acids: CATPEGASQPQHF.